Shown below are 3 T cell receptor beta chains from a single sample sequenced in a study of blood T cell repertoires in COVID-19. Assay used: immunoSEQ multiplex PCR; TCRdb lists only in-frame clones, some missing. Among just under 90,000 clones listed, 70% to 90% were seen once. The sample consisted of peripheral blood. Source of these receptors: a woman older than 75 with acute or convalescent COVID-19.

This clone is a singleton in its sample. This rearrangement joins TRBV5-1 to TRBJ2-3, with D possibly being TRBD2 (6 bases). The V end was cut by 0 bases, the J end by 5 bases, with 10 bases between. The CDR3 covers 14 residues. Germline V gives CDR1 SGHRS, CDR2 YFSETQ. The CDR3 bases are TGCGCCAGCAGCTTGGCAACGGAGGGAGATACGCAGTATTTT. Translation gives CASSLATEGDTQYF.

J is TRBJ1-1 and V is TRBV30, with 8 bases identical to TRBD1. V lost 2 bases and J lost 5; bases outside the gene matches: 7. The CDR3 has 14 residues. The germline gives CDR1 GTSNPN, CDR2 SVGIG (reference sequence). CDR3 DNA sequence: TGTGCCTGGAGTTACGGACAGGGTTGGACTGAAGCTTTCTTT. This codes for CAWSYGQGWTEAFF.

The chain carries TRBV11-1 and TRBJ1-5; no definite D call. The CDR3 runs 13 residues. The germline V gene has CDR1 SGHAT and CDR2 FQDESV (reference sequence). V was clipped by 2 bases and J by 5 bases, with 7 bases between them. The CDR3 DNA follows: TGTGCCAGCAGCTTAACGCGGGATCAGCCCCAGCATTTT. Protein sequence: CASSLTRDQPQHF.